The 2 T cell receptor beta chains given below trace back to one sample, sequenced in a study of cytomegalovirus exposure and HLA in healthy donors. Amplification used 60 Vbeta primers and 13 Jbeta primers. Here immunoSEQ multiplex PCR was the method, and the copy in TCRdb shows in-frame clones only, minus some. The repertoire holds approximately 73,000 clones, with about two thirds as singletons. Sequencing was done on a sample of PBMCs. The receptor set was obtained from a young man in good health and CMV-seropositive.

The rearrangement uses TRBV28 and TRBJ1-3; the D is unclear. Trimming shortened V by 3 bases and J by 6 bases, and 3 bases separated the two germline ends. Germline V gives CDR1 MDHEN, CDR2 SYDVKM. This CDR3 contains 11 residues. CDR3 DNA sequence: TGTGCCAGCAGTTTGGCAAACACCATATATTTT. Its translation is CASSLANTIYF. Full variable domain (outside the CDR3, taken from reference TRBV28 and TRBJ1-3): DVKVTQSSRYLVKRTGEKVFLECVQDMDHENMFWYRQDPGLGLRLIYFSYDVKMKEKGDIPEGYSVSREKKERFSLILESASTNQTSMYLCASSLANTIYFGEGSWLTVV.

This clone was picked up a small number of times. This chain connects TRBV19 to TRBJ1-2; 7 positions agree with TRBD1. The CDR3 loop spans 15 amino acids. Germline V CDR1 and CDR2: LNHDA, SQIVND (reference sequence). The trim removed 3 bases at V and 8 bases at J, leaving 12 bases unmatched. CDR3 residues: CASSIPREGAYGYTF. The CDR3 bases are TGTGCCAGTAGTATTCCCCGAGAGGGGGCGTACGGCTACACCTTC.